The rows below give T cell receptor beta chains drawn from one sample of a study of cytomegalovirus exposure and HLA in healthy donors. Produced via immunoSEQ multiplex PCR; TCRdb's table is partial and in-frame only. The table includes about 140,000 clones, about 77% detected once. The sequenced sample consisted of PBMCs. The receptors come from a female donor in good health and CMV-seronegative. Both conserved end residues are part of each CDR3. D genes are given only for firm matches. Expanded clones are given a class, and other clones once, few, many or no size at all.

d_call j_call v_call clone_size cdr3_aa cdr3_nt
NA TRBJ2-3 TRBV19 NA CASSIALREPQYF TGTGCCAGTAGTATAGCACTCCGGGAGCCGCAGTATTTT
TRBD1 TRBJ2-1 TRBV6-6 NA CASSKKPGQGTNEQFF TGTGCCAGCAGTAAGAAGCCGGGACAGGGGACAAATGAGCAGTTCTTC
NA TRBJ2-3 TRBV30 NA CAWRSGLLYTDTQYF TGTGCCTGGAGGTCGGGATTACTCTACACAGATACGCAGTATTTT
TRBD2 TRBJ2-7 TRBV7-3 few CASSPGTSGSEQYF TGTGCCAGCAGCCCGGGGACTAGCGGGAGCGAGCAGTACTTC
TRBD1 TRBJ2-3 TRBV7-9 few CASSLTGVTDTQYF TGTGCCAGCAGCTTGACAGGGGTCACAGATACGCAGTATTTT
NA TRBJ2-2 TRBV11-2 NA CASSLEPSGTGELFF TGTGCCAGCAGCTTAGAGCCTAGTGGCACCGGGGAGCTGTTTTTT
TRBD2 TRBJ2-5 TRBV6-1 NA CASSEEGSGRSETQYF TGTGCCAGCAGTGAAGAAGGTAGCGGGAGATCTGAGACCCAGTACTTC
TRBD1 TRBJ2-2 TRBV19 once CASTVLQGAGELFF TGTGCCAGTACTGTCCTACAGGGGGCCGGGGAGCTGTTTTTT
NA TRBJ2-7 TRBV11-2 NA CASNDNAVSGTDFYEQYF TGTGCCAGCAACGACAACGCGGTTTCCGGGACTGATTTCTACGAGCAGTACTTC
NA TRBJ2-5 TRBV7-8 NA CASSVLGWVTQYF TGTGCCAGCAGCGTTCTAGGCTGGGTGACCCAGTACTTC
NA TRBJ2-3 TRBV11-3 NA CASSSPTGGDTQYF TGTGCCAGCAGCTCTCCAACTGGGGGGGATACGCAGTATTTT
NA TRBJ1-6 TRBV5-1 NA CASSNTGGRGNSPLHF TGCGCCAGCAGTAACACTGGCGGCAGAGGCAATTCACCCCTCCACTTT
NA TRBJ2-5 TRBV10-3 NA CAISVSAGQETQYF TGTGCCATCAGTGTGTCGGCGGGGCAAGAGACCCAGTACTTC
NA TRBJ2-7 TRBV28 NA CASSPRHPSYEQYF TGTGCCAGCAGCCCCAGACACCCCTCCTACGAGCAGTACTTC
NA TRBJ1-4 TRBV28 few CASSFNRVFEKLFF TGTGCCAGCAGTTTCAACAGGGTCTTTGAAAAACTGTTTTTT